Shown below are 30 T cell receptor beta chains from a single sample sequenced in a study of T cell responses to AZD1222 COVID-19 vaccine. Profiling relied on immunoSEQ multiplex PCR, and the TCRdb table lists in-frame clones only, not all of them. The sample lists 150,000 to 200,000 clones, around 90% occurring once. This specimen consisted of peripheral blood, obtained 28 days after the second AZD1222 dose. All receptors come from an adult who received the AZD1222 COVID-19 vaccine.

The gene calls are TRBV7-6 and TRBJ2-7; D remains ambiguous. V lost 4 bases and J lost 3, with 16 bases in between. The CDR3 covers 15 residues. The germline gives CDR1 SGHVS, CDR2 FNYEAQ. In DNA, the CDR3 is TGTGCCAGCAGCTGGGCCCCAAACAGAAACTACGAGCAGTACTTC. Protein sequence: CASSWAPNRNYEQYF.

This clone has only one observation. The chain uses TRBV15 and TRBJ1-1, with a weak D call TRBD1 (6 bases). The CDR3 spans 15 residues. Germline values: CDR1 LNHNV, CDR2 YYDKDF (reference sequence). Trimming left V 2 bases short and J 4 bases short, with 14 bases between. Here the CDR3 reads CATSRNKGGGTEAFF. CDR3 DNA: TGTGCCACCAGCAGAAATAAAGGGGGGGGCACTGAAGCTTTCTTT.

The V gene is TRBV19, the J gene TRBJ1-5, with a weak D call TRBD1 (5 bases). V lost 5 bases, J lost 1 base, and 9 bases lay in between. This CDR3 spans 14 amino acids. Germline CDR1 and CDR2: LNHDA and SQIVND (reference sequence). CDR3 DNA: TGTGCCAGTAGTTGGGGGGAAAGCAATCAGCCCCAGCATTTT. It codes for CASSWGESNQPQHF.

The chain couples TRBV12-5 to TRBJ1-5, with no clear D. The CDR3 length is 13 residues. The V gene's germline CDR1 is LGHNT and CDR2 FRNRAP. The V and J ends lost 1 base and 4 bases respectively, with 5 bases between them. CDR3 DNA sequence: TGTGCTAGTGGTTTGGGGCTAAATCAGCCCCAGCATTTT. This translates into CASGLGLNQPQHF. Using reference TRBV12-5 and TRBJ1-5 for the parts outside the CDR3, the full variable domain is DARVTQTPRHKVTEMGQEVTMRCQPILGHNTVFWYRQTMMQGLELLAYFRNRAPLDDSGMPKDRFSAEMPDATLATLKIQPSEPRDSAVYFCASGLGLNQPQHFGDGTRLSIL.

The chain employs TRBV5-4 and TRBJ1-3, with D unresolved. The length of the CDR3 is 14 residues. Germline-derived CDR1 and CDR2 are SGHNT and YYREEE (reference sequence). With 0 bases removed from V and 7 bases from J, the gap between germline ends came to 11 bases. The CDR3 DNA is TGTGCCAGCAGCTTGGGACCTCTCGGGAACACCATATATTTT. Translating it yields CASSLGPLGNTIYF.

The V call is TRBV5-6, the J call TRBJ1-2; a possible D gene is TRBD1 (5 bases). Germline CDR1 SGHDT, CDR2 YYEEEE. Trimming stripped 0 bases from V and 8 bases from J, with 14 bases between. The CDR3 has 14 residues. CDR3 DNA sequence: TGTGCCAGCAGCTTGGGGACGGGGCCCATCGGCTACACCTTC. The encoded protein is CASSLGTGPIGYTF.

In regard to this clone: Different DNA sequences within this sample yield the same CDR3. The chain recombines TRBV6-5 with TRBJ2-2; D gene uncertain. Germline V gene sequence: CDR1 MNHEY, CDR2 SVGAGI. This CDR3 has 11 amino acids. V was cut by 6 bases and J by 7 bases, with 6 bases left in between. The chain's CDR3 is CASRRDGELFF. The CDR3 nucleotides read TGTGCCAGCAGGAGAGACGGGGAGCTGTTTTTT.

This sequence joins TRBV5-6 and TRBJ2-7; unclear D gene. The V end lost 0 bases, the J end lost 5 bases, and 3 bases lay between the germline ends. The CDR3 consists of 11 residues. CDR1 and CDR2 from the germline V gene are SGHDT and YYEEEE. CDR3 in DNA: TGTGCCAGCAGCTTGGGTAACGAGCAGTACTTC. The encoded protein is CASSLGNEQYF.

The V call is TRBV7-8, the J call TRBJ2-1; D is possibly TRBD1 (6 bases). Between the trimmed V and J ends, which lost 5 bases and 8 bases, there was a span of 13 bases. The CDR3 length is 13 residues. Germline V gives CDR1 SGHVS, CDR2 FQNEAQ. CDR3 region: CASSPGVRDEQFF. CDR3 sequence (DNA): TGTGCCAGCAGCCCAGGGGTCCGGGATGAGCAGTTCTTC.

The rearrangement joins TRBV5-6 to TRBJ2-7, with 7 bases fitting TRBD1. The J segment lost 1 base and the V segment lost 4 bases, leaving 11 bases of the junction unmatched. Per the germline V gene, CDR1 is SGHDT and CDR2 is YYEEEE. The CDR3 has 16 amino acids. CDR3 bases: TGTGCCAGCAGCCCGTACGGGACAGAGGGTTCCTACGAGCAGTACTTC. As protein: CASSPYGTEGSYEQYF.

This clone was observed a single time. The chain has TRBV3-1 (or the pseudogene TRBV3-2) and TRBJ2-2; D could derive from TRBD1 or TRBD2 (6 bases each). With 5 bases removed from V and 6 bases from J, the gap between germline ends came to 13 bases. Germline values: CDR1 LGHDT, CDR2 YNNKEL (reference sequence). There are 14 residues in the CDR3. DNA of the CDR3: TGTGCCAGCAGCTATAACAGGGAGGCCGGGGAGCTGTTTTTT. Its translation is CASSYNREAGELFF.

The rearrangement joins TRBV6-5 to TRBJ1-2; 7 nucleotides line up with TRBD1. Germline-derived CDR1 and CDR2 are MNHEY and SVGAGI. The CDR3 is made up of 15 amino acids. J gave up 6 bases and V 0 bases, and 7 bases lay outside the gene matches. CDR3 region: CASSYSYRGEDGYTF. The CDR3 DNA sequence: TGTGCCAGCAGTTACTCGTACAGGGGTGAGGATGGCTACACCTTC.

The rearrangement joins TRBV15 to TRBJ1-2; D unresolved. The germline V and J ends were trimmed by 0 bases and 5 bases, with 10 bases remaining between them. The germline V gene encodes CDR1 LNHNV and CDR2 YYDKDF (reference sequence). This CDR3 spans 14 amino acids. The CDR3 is CATSRDAGPYGYTF. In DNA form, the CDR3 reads TGTGCCACCAGCAGAGACGCCGGGCCTTATGGCTACACCTTC.

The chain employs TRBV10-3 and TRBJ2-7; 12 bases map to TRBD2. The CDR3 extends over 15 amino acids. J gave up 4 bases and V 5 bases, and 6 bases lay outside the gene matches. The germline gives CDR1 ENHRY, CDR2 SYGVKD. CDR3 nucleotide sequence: TGTGCCATCAGTCCATCGGGGACTAGCGGGTACGAGCAGTACTTC. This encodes CAISPSGTSGYEQYF.

The CDR3 reads CASSVGQGNYEQYF. Written as DNA, the CDR3 is TGTGCCAGCAGCGTAGGACAGGGGAACTACGAGCAGTACTTC. The chain recombines TRBV2 with TRBJ2-7; 9 nucleotides agree with TRBD1. This CDR3 contains 14 residues. Germline V gene sequence: CDR1 SNHLY, CDR2 FYNNEI. Trimming removed 6 bases from V and 3 bases from J; junction bases left unmatched: 6. The whole variable domain, filled in from reference TRBV2 and TRBJ2-7, reads EPEVTQTPSHQVTQMGQEVILRCVPISNHLYFYWYRQILGQKVEFLVSFYNNEISEKSEIFDDQFSVERPDGSNFTLKIRSTKLEDSAMYFCASSVGQGNYEQYFGPGTRLTVT.

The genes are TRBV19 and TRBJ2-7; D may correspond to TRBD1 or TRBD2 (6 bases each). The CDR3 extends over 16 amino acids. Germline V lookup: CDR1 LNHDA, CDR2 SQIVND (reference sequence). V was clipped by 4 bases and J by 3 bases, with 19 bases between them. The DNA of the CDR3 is TGTGCCAGTAGTAGCCCTCGAGGGGGGACACTCTACGAGCAGTACTTC. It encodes CASSSPRGGTLYEQYF. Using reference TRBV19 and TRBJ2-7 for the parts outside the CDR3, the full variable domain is DGGITQSPKYLFRKEGQNVTLSCEQNLNHDAMYWYRQDPGQGLRLIYYSQIVNDFQKGDIAEGYSVSREKKESFPLTVTSAQKNPTAFYLCASSSPRGGTLYEQYFGPGTRLTVT.

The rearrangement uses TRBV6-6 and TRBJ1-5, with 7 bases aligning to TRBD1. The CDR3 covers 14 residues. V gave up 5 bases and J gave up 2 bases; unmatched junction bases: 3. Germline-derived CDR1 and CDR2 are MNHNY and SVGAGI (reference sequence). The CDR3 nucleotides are TGTGCCAGCAGTACTGGACAGGGCAATCAGCCCCAGCATTTT. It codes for CASSTGQGNQPQHF.

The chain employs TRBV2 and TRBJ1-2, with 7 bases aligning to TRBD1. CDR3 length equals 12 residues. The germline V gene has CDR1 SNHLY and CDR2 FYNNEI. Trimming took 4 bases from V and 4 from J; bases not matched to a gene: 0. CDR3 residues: CASSGDSYGYTF. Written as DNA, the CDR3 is TGTGCCAGCAGTGGGGACAGCTATGGCTACACCTTC.

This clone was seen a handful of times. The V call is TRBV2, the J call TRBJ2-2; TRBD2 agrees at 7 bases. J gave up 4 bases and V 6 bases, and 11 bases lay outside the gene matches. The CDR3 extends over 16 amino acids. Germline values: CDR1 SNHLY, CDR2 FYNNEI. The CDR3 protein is CASRTEGTTLTGELFF. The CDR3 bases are TGTGCCAGCAGGACCGAAGGGACTACACTCACCGGGGAGCTGTTTTTT.

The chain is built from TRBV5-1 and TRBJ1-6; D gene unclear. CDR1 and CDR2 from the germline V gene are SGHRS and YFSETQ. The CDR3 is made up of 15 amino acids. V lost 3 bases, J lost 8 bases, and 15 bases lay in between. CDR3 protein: CASSSGLENYSPLHF. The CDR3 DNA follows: TGCGCCAGCAGCTCTGGACTGGAAAATTATTCACCCCTCCACTTT.

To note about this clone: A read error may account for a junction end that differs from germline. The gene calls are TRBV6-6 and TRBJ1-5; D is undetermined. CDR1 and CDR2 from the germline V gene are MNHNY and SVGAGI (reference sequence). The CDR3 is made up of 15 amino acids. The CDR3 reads CASSYLRAANEPQHF. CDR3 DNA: TGTGCCAGCAGTTACCTCCGGGCGGCCAATGAGCCCCAGCATTTT.

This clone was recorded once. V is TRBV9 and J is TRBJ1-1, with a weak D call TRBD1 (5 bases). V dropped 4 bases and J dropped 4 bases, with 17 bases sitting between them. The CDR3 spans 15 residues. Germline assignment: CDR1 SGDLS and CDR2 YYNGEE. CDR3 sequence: CASSPSGRESTEAFF. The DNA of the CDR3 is TGTGCCAGCAGCCCTTCGGGACGGGAGAGCACTGAAGCTTTCTTT.

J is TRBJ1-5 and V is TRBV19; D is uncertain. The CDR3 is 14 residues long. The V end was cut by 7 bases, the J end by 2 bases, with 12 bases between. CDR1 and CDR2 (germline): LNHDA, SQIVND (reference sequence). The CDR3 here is CASITRVGNQPQHF. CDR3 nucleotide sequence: TGTGCCAGTATCACCCGAGTCGGCAATCAGCCCCAGCATTTT.

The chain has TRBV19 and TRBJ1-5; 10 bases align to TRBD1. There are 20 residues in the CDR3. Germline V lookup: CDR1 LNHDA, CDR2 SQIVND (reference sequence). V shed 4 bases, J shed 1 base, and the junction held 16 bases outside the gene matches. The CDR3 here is CASSKNYGTGVINSNQPQHF. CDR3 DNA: TGTGCCAGTAGTAAAAATTATGGGACAGGGGTAATAAACAGCAATCAGCCCCAGCATTTT.

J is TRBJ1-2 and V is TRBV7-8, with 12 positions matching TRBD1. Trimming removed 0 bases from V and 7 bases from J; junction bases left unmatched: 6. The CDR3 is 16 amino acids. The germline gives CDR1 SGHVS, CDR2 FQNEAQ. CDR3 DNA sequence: TGTGCCAGCAGCTTAGCCGGGACAGGGGGCTTCGGTGGCTACACCTTC. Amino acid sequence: CASSLAGTGGFGGYTF.

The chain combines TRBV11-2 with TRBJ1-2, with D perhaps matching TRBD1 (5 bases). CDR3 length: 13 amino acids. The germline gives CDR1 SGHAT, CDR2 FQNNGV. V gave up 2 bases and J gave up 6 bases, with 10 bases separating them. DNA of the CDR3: TGTGCCAGCAGCTTACGAGGGGCGGATGGCTACACCTTC. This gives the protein CASSLRGADGYTF.

CDR3 nucleotides: TGTGCCAGCAGCACCCTCGGCAGGCGGCGTCCTTACGAGCAGTACTTC. Protein sequence: CASSTLGRRRPYEQYF. V gene TRBV2 combines with J gene TRBJ2-7, with D unclear. The CDR3 runs to 16 residues. V lost 6 bases, J lost 4 bases, and 22 bases lay in between. Germline V gene lookup returns CDR1 SNHLY and CDR2 FYNNEI.

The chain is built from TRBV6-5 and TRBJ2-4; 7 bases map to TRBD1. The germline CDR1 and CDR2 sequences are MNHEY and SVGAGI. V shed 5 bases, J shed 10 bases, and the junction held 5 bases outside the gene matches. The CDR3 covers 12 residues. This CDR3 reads CASSMTGWIQYF. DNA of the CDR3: TGTGCCAGCAGTATGACAGGGTGGATTCAGTACTTC.

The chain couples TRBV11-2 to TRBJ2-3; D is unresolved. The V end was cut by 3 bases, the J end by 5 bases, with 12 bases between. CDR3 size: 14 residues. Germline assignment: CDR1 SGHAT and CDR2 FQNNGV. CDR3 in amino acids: CASSFDPLVDTQYF. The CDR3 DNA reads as TGTGCCAGCAGCTTTGACCCGCTTGTAGATACGCAGTATTTT.

The CDR3 nucleotides are TGCGCCAGCAGCCCCCGATTGGGGGTTATGAACACTGAAGCTTTCTTT. Its protein is CASSPRLGVMNTEAFF. V and J are TRBV4-1 and TRBJ1-1, with D possibly matching TRBD1 (5 bases). Germline V gene data show CDR1 as MGHRA and CDR2 as YSYEKL. The CDR3 totals 16 residues. Trimming removed 4 bases from V and 0 bases from J, with 15 bases in between.